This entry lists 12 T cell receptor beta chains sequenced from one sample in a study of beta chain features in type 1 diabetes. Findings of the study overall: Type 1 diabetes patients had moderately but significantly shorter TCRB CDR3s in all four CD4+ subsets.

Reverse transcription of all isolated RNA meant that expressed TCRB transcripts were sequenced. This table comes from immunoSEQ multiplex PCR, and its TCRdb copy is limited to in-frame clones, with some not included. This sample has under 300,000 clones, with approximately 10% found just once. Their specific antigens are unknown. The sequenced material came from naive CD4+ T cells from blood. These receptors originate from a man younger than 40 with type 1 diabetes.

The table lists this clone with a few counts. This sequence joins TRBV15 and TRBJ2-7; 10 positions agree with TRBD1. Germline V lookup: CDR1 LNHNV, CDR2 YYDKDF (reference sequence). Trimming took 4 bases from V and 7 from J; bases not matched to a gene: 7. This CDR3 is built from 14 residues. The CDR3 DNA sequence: TGTGCCACCAGCAAAGACAGGGGGCTGTGGGAGCAGTACTTC. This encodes CATSKDRGLWEQYF.

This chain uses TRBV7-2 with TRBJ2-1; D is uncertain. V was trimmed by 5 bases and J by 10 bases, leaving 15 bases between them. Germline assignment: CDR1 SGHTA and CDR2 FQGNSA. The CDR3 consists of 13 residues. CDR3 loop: CASSPRRSQEQFF. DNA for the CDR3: TGTGCCAGCAGCCCCCGTCGCTCCCAGGAGCAGTTCTTC.

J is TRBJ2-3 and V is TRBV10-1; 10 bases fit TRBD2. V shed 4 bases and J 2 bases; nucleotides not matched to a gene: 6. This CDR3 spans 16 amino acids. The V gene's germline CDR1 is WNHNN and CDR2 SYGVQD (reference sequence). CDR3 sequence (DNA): TGCGCCAGCAGTGTTAGCGGGGGGCCTTCCACAGATACGCAGTATTTT. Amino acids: CASSVSGGPSTDTQYF.

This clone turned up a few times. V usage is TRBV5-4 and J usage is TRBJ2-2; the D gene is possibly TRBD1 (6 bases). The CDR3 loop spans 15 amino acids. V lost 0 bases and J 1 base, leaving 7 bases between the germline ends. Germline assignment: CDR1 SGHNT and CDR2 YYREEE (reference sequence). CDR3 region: CASSLGTVNTGELFF. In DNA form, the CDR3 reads TGTGCCAGCAGCTTGGGGACAGTGAACACCGGGGAGCTGTTTTTT. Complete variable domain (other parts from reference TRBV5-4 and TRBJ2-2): ETGVTQSPTHLIKTRGQQVTLRCSSQSGHNTVSWYQQALGQGPQFIFQYYREEENGRGNFPPRFSGLQFPNYSSELNVNALELDDSALYLCASSLGTVNTGELFFGEGSRLTVL.

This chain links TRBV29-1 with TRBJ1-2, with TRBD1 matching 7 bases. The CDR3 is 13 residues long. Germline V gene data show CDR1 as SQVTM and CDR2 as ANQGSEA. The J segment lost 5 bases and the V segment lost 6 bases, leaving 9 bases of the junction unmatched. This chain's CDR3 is CSVVDRDLYGYTF. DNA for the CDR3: TGCAGCGTCGTCGACAGGGATCTGTATGGCTACACCTTC.

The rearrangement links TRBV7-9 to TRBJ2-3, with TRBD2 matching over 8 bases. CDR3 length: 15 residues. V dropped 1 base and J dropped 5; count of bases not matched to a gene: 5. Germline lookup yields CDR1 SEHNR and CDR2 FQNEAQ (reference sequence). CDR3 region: CASSLGRRGGDTQYF. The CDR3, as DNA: TGTGCCAGCAGCTTAGGGCGCCGGGGGGGAGATACGCAGTATTTT. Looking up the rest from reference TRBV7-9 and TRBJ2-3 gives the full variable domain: DTGVSQNPRHKITKRGQNVTFRCDPISEHNRLYWYRQTLGQGPEFLTYFQNEAQLEKSRLLSDRFSAERPKGSFSTLEIQRTEQGDSAMYLCASSLGRRGGDTQYFGPGTRLTVL.

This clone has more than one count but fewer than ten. DNA for the CDR3: TGTGCCAGCAGCGCTGGGAGGGGACAGGGACGTTACACTGAAGCTTTCTTT. Translating gives CASSAGRGQGRYTEAFF. The V and J genes are TRBV5-4 and TRBJ1-1; 9 bases are shared with TRBD1. This CDR3 has 17 amino acids. Unmatched junction bases numbered 13, after V lost 4 bases and J lost 3 bases. CDR1 and CDR2 from the germline V gene are SGHNT and YYREEE (reference sequence).

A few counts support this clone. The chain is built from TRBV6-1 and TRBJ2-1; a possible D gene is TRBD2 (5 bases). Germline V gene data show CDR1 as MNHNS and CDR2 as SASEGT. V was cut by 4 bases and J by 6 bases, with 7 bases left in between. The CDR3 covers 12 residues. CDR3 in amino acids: CASSGTRNEQFF. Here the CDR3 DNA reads TGTGCCAGCAGTGGGACTCGCAATGAGCAGTTCTTC.

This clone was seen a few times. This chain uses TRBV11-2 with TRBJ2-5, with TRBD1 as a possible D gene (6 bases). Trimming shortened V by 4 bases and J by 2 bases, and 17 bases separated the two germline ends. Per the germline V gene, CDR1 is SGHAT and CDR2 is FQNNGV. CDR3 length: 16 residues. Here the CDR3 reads CASSSVVGTPQETQYF. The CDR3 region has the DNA TGTGCCAGCAGCTCGGTCGTAGGGACACCTCAAGAGACCCAGTACTTC. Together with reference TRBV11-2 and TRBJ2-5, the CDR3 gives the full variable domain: EAGVAQSPRYKIIEKRQSVAFWCNPISGHATLYWYQQILGQGPKLLIQFQNNGVVDDSQLPKDRFSAERLKGVDSTLKIQPAKLEDSAVYLCASSSVVGTPQETQYFGPGTRLLVL.

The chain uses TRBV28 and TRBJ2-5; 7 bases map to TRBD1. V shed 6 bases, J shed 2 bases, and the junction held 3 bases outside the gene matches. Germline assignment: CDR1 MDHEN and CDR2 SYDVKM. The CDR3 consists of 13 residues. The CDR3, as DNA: TGTGCCAGCAGCCCGGGACAGCAAGAGACCCAGTACTTC. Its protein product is CASSPGQQETQYF.

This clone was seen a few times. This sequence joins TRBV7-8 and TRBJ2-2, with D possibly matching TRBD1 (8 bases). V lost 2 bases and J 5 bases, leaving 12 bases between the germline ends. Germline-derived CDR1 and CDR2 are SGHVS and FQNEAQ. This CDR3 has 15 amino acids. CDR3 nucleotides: TGTGCCAGCAGCTTACTACAGGGGGGGACCGGGGAGCTGTTTTTT. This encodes CASSLLQGGTGELFF.

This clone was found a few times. The CDR3: CASSSDSNEQFF. CDR3 coding DNA: TGTGCCAGCAGCTCCGACTCCAATGAGCAGTTCTTC. The rearrangement links TRBV7-8 to TRBJ2-1; D is uncertain. From germline, CDR1 is SGHVS and CDR2 FQNEAQ. V was clipped by 4 bases and J by 6 bases, with 7 bases between them. The CDR3 sequence is 12 residues long.